A selection of T cell receptor beta chains follows, all from one sample in a study of molecular identifiers for immune sequencing clone quantification. MiXCR, applied by TCRdb to the PCR reads, yields one record per CDR3 protein. The table includes about 640,000 distinct CDR3 sequences, 20% detected once. What was sequenced was naive CD8+ T cells from blood, with Jurkat cell RNA spiked in. These receptors came from a human donor in good health. Some libraries in this study had Jurkat cell RNA spiked in. Each CDR3 is given with its conserved first and last residue. A D gene is named only where the DNA matches it firmly. A row's size may be missing; if present it is once, few, many or a size class.

>TRBV20-1|15|TRBJ1-6|many|TRBD1
TGCAGTGCTAGAGATACAACAGGGGGCTGGTCACCCCTCCACTTT
CSARDTTGGWSPLHF
>TRBV12-3/TRBV12-4|13|TRBJ1-1|-|-
TGTGCCAGCAACCTTCAGGGGAACACTGAAGCTTTCTTT
CASNLQGNTEAFF
>TRBV27|15|TRBJ2-7|few|-
TGTGCCAGCACCCCCACCCCGGCAGGCTATTACGAGCAGTACTTC
CASTPTPAGYYEQYF
>TRBV29-1|12|TRBJ1-1|many|TRBD1
TGCAGCACCGGACAGGGCTTCACTGAAGCTTTCTTT
CSTGQGFTEAFF
>TRBV10-3|15|TRBJ2-1|-|TRBD1
TGTGCCATCGGTGAAAGGACAGGGTTTGACAATGAGCAGTTCTTC
CAIGERTGFDNEQFF
>TRBV12-3/TRBV12-4|16|TRBJ1-3|-|-
TGTGCCAGCACTAATTTCGGGGCAGGGAAAGGAAACACCATATATTTT
CASTNFGAGKGNTIYF
>TRBV9|13|TRBJ2-3|many|-
TGTGCCAGCAGCGTTACCCTGGGGTCTACGCAGTATTTT
CASSVTLGSTQYF
>TRBV20-1|12|TRBJ2-7|-|-
TGCAGTGCCTCGTGGCTCACCTGCGAGCAGTACTTC
CSASWLTCEQYF
>TRBV5-6|13|TRBJ2-1|few|-
TGTGCCAGCAGCTGGACAGATCTTAGTGAGCAGTTCTTC
CASSWTDLSEQFF
>TRBV7-2|15|TRBJ2-5|many|-
TGTGCCAGCAGCGGGGGACTTTTAATCGGAGAGACCCAGTACTTC
CASSGGLLIGETQYF
>TRBV9|14|TRBJ1-1|many|TRBD1
TGTGCCAGCAGCGCGACAGGGGACGGCACTGAAGCTTTCTTT
CASSATGDGTEAFF
>TRBV7-9|12|TRBJ1-5|many|-
TGTGCCAGCAGCAAGCAGGGCGGTCCCCAGCATTTT
CASSKQGGPQHF
>TRBV6-5|14|TRBJ2-1|many|-
TGTGCCAGCAGTTACGTCAGCACCTACAATGAGCAGTTCTTC
CASSYVSTYNEQFF
>TRBV7-9|15|TRBJ1-1|-|TRBD1
TGTGCCAGCAGCTTAGGCAGGGGGATTAGAACTGAAGCTTTCTTT
CASSLGRGIRTEAFF
>TRBV5-4|15|TRBJ1-1|few|-
TGTGCCAGCAGCGCGCCGGGAGGGGCGCCCCCGGAAGCTTTCTTT
CASSAPGGAPPEAFF
>TRBV4-1|14|TRBJ2-7|many|-
TGCGCCAGCAGCCCCGGGACCGCGCACTACGAGCAGTACTTC
CASSPGTAHYEQYF
>TRBV5-1|13|TRBJ2-7|many|-
TGCGCCAGCAGCCATGGTGGGGGCTACGAGCAGTACTTC
CASSHGGGYEQYF
>TRBV7-9|17|TRBJ2-5|many|-
TGTGCCAGCAGCTCTGGATTAACTCACAATCACCAAGAGACCCAGTACTTC
CASSSGLTHNHQETQYF
>TRBV6-5|16|TRBJ2-7|-|TRBD1
TGTGCCAGCAGCCCTTCCGGACAGGGAGGACCTGTCGAGCAGTACTTC
CASSPSGQGGPVEQYF
>TRBV27|13|TRBJ1-4|many|-
TGTGCCAGCAGTTTCCGACCCAATGAAAAACTGTTTTTT
CASSFRPNEKLFF
>TRBV28|16|TRBJ2-1|few|TRBD2
TGTGCCAGCAGTTTATGGATTAGCGGGAGTGGCGATGAGCAGTTCTTC
CASSLWISGSGDEQFF
>TRBV7-2|14|TRBJ2-2|many|-
TGTGCCAGCAGCCTTCTCACAGACCCCGGGGAGCTGTTTTTT
CASSLLTDPGELFF
>TRBV4-3|16|TRBJ2-5|many|-
TGCGCCAGCAGCCAAGATAGAGCCCTCCGGGTGGAGACCCAGTACTTC
CASSQDRALRVETQYF
>TRBV7-9|17|TRBJ2-7|few|-
TGTGCCAGCAGCTTAGCCCCCCAGGGGAGCCCTATCTTCGAGCAGTACTTC
CASSLAPQGSPIFEQYF
>TRBV20-1|15|TRBJ1-5|many|-
TGCAGTTCAATAGACAAGGGCGACTCCAATCAGCCCCAGCATTTT
CSSIDKGDSNQPQHF
>TRBV28|14|TRBJ1-5|once|-
TGTGGCAGCAGCCTCGCCCTGGGCAATCAGCCCCAGCATTTT
CGSSLALGNQPQHF
>TRBV27|13|TRBJ2-7|many|TRBD1
TGTGCCAGCAGTTGGACAGGGCGGTACGAGCAGTACTTC
CASSWTGRYEQYF
>TRBV19|12|TRBJ1-1|-|-
TGTGCCACGACTCAGGGATCCCTTGAAGCTTTCTTT
CATTQGSLEAFF
>TRBV20-1|15|TRBJ2-7|many|-
TGCAGTGCCCCGGGGGGCCTAGGACCTTCCTACGAGCAGTACTTC
CSAPGGLGPSYEQYF
>TRBV7-2|12|TRBJ2-1|many|-
TGTGCCAGCAGCTTAGGCTGGCATGAGCAGTTCTTC
CASSLGWHEQFF
>TRBV6-5|13|TRBJ1-4|many|-
TGTGCCAGCAGTTACTTAGCTCTTGGGGAACTGTTTTTT
CASSYLALGELFF
>TRBV7-2|15|TRBJ1-4|many|-
TGTGCCAGCACCTCCGGCCCGAGGACTAATGAAAAACTGTTTTTT
CASTSGPRTNEKLFF
>TRBV7-9|20|TRBJ2-6|many|TRBD2
TGTGCCAGCAGCGAAACACTAGCGGGTCATACTCGCTCTGGGGCCAACGTCCTGACTTTC
CASSETLAGHTRSGANVLTF
>TRBV30|16|TRBJ2-1|-|TRBD1
TGTGCCTGGAGTGGGGGGACAGGGGGGGTGGGAAATGAGCAGTTCTTC
CAWSGGTGGVGNEQFF
>TRBV29-1|16|TRBJ2-5|many|-
TGCAGCGTTGAAGACTTAGAGGCCTGGGTCGGAGCGACCCAGTACTTC
CSVEDLEAWVGATQYF